A selection of T cell receptor beta chains follows, all from one sample in a study of radiotherapy plus CTLA-4 blockade in lung cancer. The data were produced by immunoSEQ multiplex PCR, yet TCRdb's version contains in-frame clones alone and is incomplete. The sample holds around 63,000 clones; about 72% are singletons and the top ten take more than 15%. Here the sequenced sample was peripheral blood, taken from a patient treated with radiotherapy plus ipilimumab. The receptor source for this set is a human donor with non-small cell lung cancer whose response to radiotherapy plus ipilimumab could not be evaluated. Some clones in this sample may be carry-over from other donors' samples. CDR3s include the opening cysteine and the closing phenylalanine or tryptophan. The order of the fields is V gene, D gene, J gene, clone size, CDR3 protein, CDR3 DNA. A D gene is named only where the DNA matches it firmly. Size is stated for part of the rows, as once, few or many counts, or as a class when the clone is expanded.

v_gene: TRBV4-2; d_gene: -; j_gene: TRBJ2-1; abundance: -; CDR3aa: CASRGGQSYNEQFF; CDR3nt: TGTGCCAGCAGGGGGGGGCAATCCTACAATGAGCAGTTCTTC
v_gene: TRBV28; d_gene: -; j_gene: TRBJ1-2; abundance: -; CDR3aa: CASSQDAGDYGYTF; CDR3nt: TGTGCCAGCAGTCAGGACGCGGGGGACTATGGCTACACCTTC
v_gene: TRBV28; d_gene: -; j_gene: TRBJ1-5; abundance: -; CDR3aa: CASSYPGVGNQPQHF; CDR3nt: TGTGCCAGCAGCTACCCGGGGGTGGGCAATCAGCCCCAGCATTTT
v_gene: TRBV18; d_gene: -; j_gene: TRBJ1-5; abundance: -; CDR3aa: CASSPSWEALNQPQHF; CDR3nt: TGTGCCAGCTCACCATCTTGGGAGGCGCTCAATCAGCCCCAGCATTTT
v_gene: TRBV19; d_gene: TRBD2; j_gene: TRBJ2-7; abundance: -; CDR3aa: CASSIIAGSSYEQYF; CDR3nt: TGTGCCAGTAGTATCATAGCGGGGAGCTCCTACGAGCAGTACTTC
v_gene: TRBV4-1; d_gene: -; j_gene: TRBJ2-7; abundance: once; CDR3aa: CASSQDRANSYEQYF; CDR3nt: TGCGCCAGCAGCCAAGATCGCGCGAACTCCTACGAGCAGTACTTC
v_gene: TRBV19; d_gene: TRBD2; j_gene: TRBJ2-5; abundance: -; CDR3aa: CASSFYPQAGKQETQYF; CDR3nt: TGTGCCAGTAGCTTTTATCCCCAAGCGGGGAAGCAAGAGACCCAGTACTTC
v_gene: TRBV6-5; d_gene: -; j_gene: TRBJ1-6; abundance: -; CDR3aa: CASRLRDSYNSPLHF; CDR3nt: TGTGCCAGCAGACTCAGGGACTCCTATAATTCACCCCTCCACTTT
v_gene: TRBV6-1; d_gene: TRBD2; j_gene: TRBJ2-5; abundance: -; CDR3aa: CASSGSGSSGVIETQYF; CDR3nt: TGTGCCAGCAGTGGAAGTGGGTCTAGCGGGGTTATAGAGACCCAGTACTTC
v_gene: TRBV5-5; d_gene: TRBD1; j_gene: TRBJ1-6; abundance: -; CDR3aa: CASSHGQEGSPLHF; CDR3nt: TGTGCCAGCAGCCATGGACAGGAAGGTTCACCCCTCCACTTT
v_gene: TRBV6-5; d_gene: -; j_gene: TRBJ2-5; abundance: -; CDR3aa: CASTSSMARWETQYF; CDR3nt: TGTGCCAGCACCTCGTCAATGGCCAGGTGGGAGACCCAGTACTTC
v_gene: TRBV7-2; d_gene: -; j_gene: TRBJ2-3; abundance: -; CDR3aa: CASSGTPTDTQYF; CDR3nt: TGTGCCAGCAGCGGGACTCCTACAGATACGCAGTATTTT
v_gene: TRBV5-1; d_gene: TRBD2; j_gene: TRBJ2-5; abundance: -; CDR3aa: CASSLEPSGGQETQYF; CDR3nt: TGCGCCAGCAGCTTGGAGCCCTCGGGGGGGCAAGAGACCCAGTACTTC
v_gene: TRBV19; d_gene: TRBD1; j_gene: TRBJ1-1; abundance: -; CDR3aa: CASRVRTGGDTEAFF; CDR3nt: TGTGCCAGTAGAGTGAGGACAGGGGGAGATACTGAAGCTTTCTTT
v_gene: TRBV7-9; d_gene: -; j_gene: TRBJ2-7; abundance: -; CDR3aa: CASSLVQPSEQYF; CDR3nt: TGTGCCAGCAGCTTAGTCCAGCCTAGCGAGCAGTACTTC
v_gene: TRBV19; d_gene: TRBD1; j_gene: TRBJ1-2; abundance: -; CDR3aa: CASSTPGQWHYGYTF; CDR3nt: TGTGCCAGTAGTACGCCGGGACAGTGGCACTATGGCTACACCTTC
v_gene: TRBV4-3; d_gene: -; j_gene: TRBJ1-1; abundance: -; CDR3aa: CASSQGKGKGVPRAEAFF; CDR3nt: TGCGCCAGCAGCCAAGGAAAGGGGAAAGGCGTGCCAAGGGCCGAAGCTTTCTTT
v_gene: TRBV5-1; d_gene: TRBD1; j_gene: TRBJ1-1; abundance: medium-sized; CDR3aa: CASSDGTGGGTEAFF; CDR3nt: TGCGCCAGCAGCGATGGGACAGGGGGAGGCACTGAAGCTTTCTTT
v_gene: TRBV10-3; d_gene: -; j_gene: TRBJ1-1; abundance: -; CDR3aa: CAISEGAVNTEAFF; CDR3nt: TGTGCCATCAGTGAAGGGGCCGTCAACACTGAAGCTTTCTTT
v_gene: TRBV15; d_gene: TRBD1; j_gene: TRBJ2-1; abundance: -; CDR3aa: CATSRDREYNEQFF; CDR3nt: TGTGCCACCAGCCGGGACAGGGAATACAATGAGCAGTTCTTC
v_gene: TRBV7-2; d_gene: TRBD1; j_gene: TRBJ2-7; abundance: -; CDR3aa: CASSEDRDSSYEQYF; CDR3nt: TGTGCCAGCAGCGAAGACCGGGACAGTTCCTACGAGCAGTACTTC
v_gene: TRBV28; d_gene: -; j_gene: TRBJ1-5; abundance: -; CDR3aa: CASSLGREQGRGGQPQHF; CDR3nt: TGTGCCAGCAGTTTGGGGAGGGAGCAGGGCCGGGGTGGTCAGCCCCAGCATTTT
v_gene: TRBV7-3; d_gene: -; j_gene: TRBJ2-2; abundance: -; CDR3aa: CASSPRGASTGELFF; CDR3nt: TGTGCCAGCTCACCACGCGGGGCAAGTACCGGGGAGCTGTTTTTT
v_gene: TRBV11-3; d_gene: -; j_gene: TRBJ1-2; abundance: -; CDR3aa: CASIFVQAATF; CDR3nt: TGTGCCAGCATCTTCGTACAGGCGGCCACCTTC
v_gene: TRBV11-2; d_gene: -; j_gene: TRBJ2-1; abundance: -; CDR3aa: CASRLRLGGADEQFF; CDR3nt: TGTGCCAGCAGGCTCAGGTTAGGGGGGGCCGATGAGCAGTTCTTC
v_gene: TRBV6-4; d_gene: -; j_gene: TRBJ1-2; abundance: -; CDR3aa: CASRLQGSDGYTF; CDR3nt: TGTGCCAGCAGATTGCAGGGCTCGGATGGCTACACCTTC
v_gene: TRBV18; d_gene: -; j_gene: TRBJ2-5; abundance: -; CDR3aa: CASSPSEGEIQETQYF; CDR3nt: TGTGCCAGCTCACCTTCCGAGGGGGAAATTCAAGAGACCCAGTACTTC
v_gene: TRBV29-1; d_gene: TRBD2; j_gene: TRBJ2-3; abundance: -; CDR3aa: CSVVGLAGPPVDTQYF; CDR3nt: TGCAGCGTTGTCGGCCTAGCGGGGCCGCCTGTGGATACGCAGTATTTT
v_gene: TRBV27; d_gene: -; j_gene: TRBJ1-5; abundance: -; CDR3aa: CASSAGLFSNQPQHF; CDR3nt: TGTGCCAGCAGCGCGGGACTTTTTAGCAATCAGCCCCAGCATTTT
v_gene: TRBV27; d_gene: -; j_gene: TRBJ1-5; abundance: few; CDR3aa: CASSFGQGNQPQHF; CDR3nt: TGTGCCAGCAGTTTCGGGCAGGGGAATCAGCCCCAGCATTTT
v_gene: TRBV6-1; d_gene: -; j_gene: TRBJ1-5; abundance: once; CDR3aa: CASSEFGVSNQPQHF; CDR3nt: TGTGCCAGCAGTGAATTCGGGGTTAGCAATCAGCCCCAGCATTTT
v_gene: TRBV6-4; d_gene: TRBD2; j_gene: TRBJ2-1; abundance: -; CDR3aa: CASRKTSGGANEQFF; CDR3nt: TGTGCCAGCCGCAAGACTAGCGGGGGGGCCAATGAGCAGTTCTTC
v_gene: TRBV19; d_gene: -; j_gene: TRBJ1-6; abundance: -; CDR3aa: CASRGRQSNSPLHF; CDR3nt: TGTGCCAGTCGAGGTCGACAGAGTAATTCACCCCTCCACTTT
v_gene: TRBV14; d_gene: TRBD1; j_gene: TRBJ2-7; abundance: -; CDR3aa: CASSQGQGMYYEQYF; CDR3nt: TGTGCCAGCAGCCAAGGACAGGGAATGTACTACGAGCAGTACTTC
v_gene: TRBV18; d_gene: -; j_gene: TRBJ1-2; abundance: -; CDR3aa: CASSPRFILEDGYTF; CDR3nt: TGTGCCAGCTCACCCCGTTTCATCTTAGAGGATGGCTACACCTTC
v_gene: TRBV5-6; d_gene: -; j_gene: TRBJ2-3; abundance: -; CDR3aa: CASSPRTDTQYF; CDR3nt: TGTGCCAGCAGCCCACGGACAGATACGCAGTATTTT
v_gene: TRBV4-1; d_gene: -; j_gene: TRBJ1-5; abundance: -; CDR3aa: CASSQGAGFDQPQHF; CDR3nt: TGCGCCAGCAGCCAAGGGGCGGGGTTCGATCAGCCCCAGCATTTT
v_gene: TRBV30; d_gene: TRBD1; j_gene: TRBJ1-4; abundance: -; CDR3aa: CAWSAGQGKGEKLFF; CDR3nt: TGTGCCTGGAGTGCGGGACAGGGGAAGGGGGAAAAACTGTTTTTT
v_gene: TRBV15; d_gene: TRBD1; j_gene: TRBJ2-7; abundance: -; CDR3aa: CATRAEGQTIYEQYF; CDR3nt: TGTGCCACCAGGGCCGAGGGACAGACTATCTACGAGCAGTACTTC